The 26 T cell receptor beta chains presented below share a single source sample, sequenced in a study of cytomegalovirus exposure and HLA in healthy donors (dated by TCRdb to about 2017). The protocol used for the library was the immunoSEQ multiplex PCR assay. The multiplex PCR relied on a mix of 60 forward primers for TCR Vbeta segments and 13 reverse primers for TCR Jbeta segments. TCRdb took this table from immuneACCESS and kept in-frame rearrangements with V and J called. Such tables lack part of the clones; where checked against another copy, unresolved V genes explain under half of the gap, and the rest is unexplained. For this sample there are approximately 200,000 clones; over 70% appear just once. Jointly, the top ten make up roughly 1.6% of the sample. The sample was PBMCs. These receptors originate from a woman younger than 30 in good health and CMV-seronegative.

The chain joins TRBV18 to TRBJ2-7; TRBD1 matches at 9 bases. CDR3 size: 13 residues. The V segment lost 3 bases and the J segment 7 bases; nucleotides outside the gene matches: 4. From germline, CDR1 is KGHSH and CDR2 LQKENI. Written as DNA, the CDR3 is TGTGCCAGCTCACCTTGGGACAGGGAAGAGCAGTACTTC. Translating it yields CASSPWDREEQYF.

The V and J genes are TRBV7-8 and TRBJ1-1; D ambiguous. V lost 2 bases and J 3 bases, leaving 7 bases between the germline ends. CDR1 is SGHVS, CDR2 FQNEAQ, per germline. This CDR3 region has 13 residues. The CDR3 loop reads CASSLTRDTEAFF. The CDR3 nucleotides read TGTGCCAGCAGCTTAACCCGGGACACTGAAGCTTTCTTT.

The CDR3 coding sequence is TGTGCCTGTGCTCATACATATGAGCAGTTCTTC. Encoded protein: CACAHTYEQFF. The chain links TRBV30 to TRBJ2-1; D remains unclear. This CDR3 is built from 11 residues. The germline V gene encodes CDR1 GTSNPN and CDR2 SVGIG (reference sequence). Trimming removed 6 bases from V and 8 bases from J, with 11 bases in between. The entire variable domain, with the rest obtained from reference TRBV30 and TRBJ2-1, is as follows: SQTIHQWPATLVQPVGSPLSLECTVEGTSNPNLYWYRQAAGRGLQLLFYSVGIGQISSEVPQNLSASRPQDRQFILSSKKLLLSDSGFYLCACAHTYEQFFGPGTRLTVL.

V usage is TRBV5-1 and J usage is TRBJ2-6; D is unresolved. Per the germline V gene, CDR1 is SGHRS and CDR2 is YFSETQ. Between the trimmed V and J ends, which lost 0 bases and 1 base, there was a span of 17 bases. There are 19 residues in the CDR3. As DNA, the CDR3 is TGCGCCAGCAGCTTGGCCGCCTCCCCGAGCAGGTCTGGGGCCAACGTCCTGACTTTC. Protein product: CASSLAASPSRSGANVLTF.

The V gene is TRBV28, the J gene TRBJ2-7; TRBD2 might be the D (7 bases). The V gene's germline CDR1 is MDHEN and CDR2 SYDVKM. CDR3 size: 13 residues. Deletions cut 9 bases from V and 1 base from J, with 13 bases between. This CDR3 is CASIGGASYEQYF. The CDR3 DNA reads as TGTGCCAGTATTGGGGGGGCGTCCTACGAGCAGTACTTC.

The rearrangement joins TRBV19 to TRBJ2-7; D unresolved. V was clipped by 3 bases and J by 2 bases, with 8 bases between them. Germline V gives CDR1 LNHDA, CDR2 SQIVND (reference sequence). This CDR3 is 13 amino acids long. CDR3 sequence (DNA): TGTGCCAGTAGTATGCGTATTCCCTACGAGCAGTACTTC. Its translation is CASSMRIPYEQYF.

The rearrangement uses TRBV28 and TRBJ1-2; TRBD1 is a possible D gene (5 bases). V shed 2 bases and J shed 3 bases, with 7 bases lying between them. CDR1 and CDR2 (germline): MDHEN, SYDVKM. The CDR3 is 13 residues long. This CDR3 reads CASSLGGDYGYTF. For the CDR3, the DNA is TGTGCCAGCAGTTTAGGAGGGGACTATGGCTACACCTTC.

V is TRBV6-1 and J is TRBJ2-4; D unresolved. V lost 4 bases and J lost 1, with 14 bases in between. CDR1 is MNHNS, CDR2 SASEGT, per germline. This CDR3 spans 16 amino acids. Here the CDR3 DNA reads TGTGCCAGCAGTGCCCCAGAAGTATTTGCCAAAAACATTCAGTACTTC. Encoded protein: CASSAPEVFAKNIQYF.

This clone has only a few counts. V is TRBV6-5 and J is TRBJ2-7; maybe TRBD2 (6 bases). From germline, CDR1 is MNHEY and CDR2 SVGAGI. V lost 5 bases and J 6 bases, leaving 11 bases between the germline ends. CDR3 length equals 12 residues. CDR3: CASSDPTSEQYF. CDR3 sequence (DNA): TGTGCCAGCAGTGATCCGACTAGCGAGCAGTACTTC.

This chain uses TRBV25-1 with TRBJ1-1; 7 bases fit TRBD1. V shed 6 bases, J shed 4 bases, and the junction held 5 bases outside the gene matches. The germline CDR1 and CDR2 sequences are MGHDK and SYGVNS. The CDR3 is 13 residues long. CDR3 loop: CASRARGATEAFF. DNA of the CDR3: TGTGCCAGCAGAGCCAGGGGGGCCACTGAAGCTTTCTTT.

V is TRBV7-3 and J is TRBJ2-2; no clear D. Germline CDR1 reads SGHTA; CDR2 reads FQGTGA. CDR3 length: 16 residues. Trimming removed 5 bases at V and 4 bases at J, with 17 bases between. The CDR3 bases are TGTGCCAGCAGCCGGTTGGCTAGTGTGGGCACCGGGGAGCTGTTTTTT. Translated, it gives CASSRLASVGTGELFF.

This sequence joins TRBV10-1 and TRBJ2-1, with D perhaps matching TRBD2 (7 bases). Trimming removed 4 bases at V and 9 bases at J, with 13 bases between. From germline, CDR1 is WNHNN and CDR2 SYGVQD (reference sequence). The CDR3 contains 13 residues. The CDR3 loop reads CASSVGGGSEQFF. In nucleotides, the CDR3 is TGCGCCAGCAGTGTGGGAGGGGGTAGTGAGCAGTTCTTC.

The gene calls are TRBV5-6 and TRBJ1-5; possible D gene TRBD1, 6 bases. CDR3 length: 14 residues. V was shortened by 4 bases and J by 5 bases, with 13 bases between the two germline ends. Germline V CDR1 and CDR2: SGHDT, YYEEEE. CDR3 protein: CASSLAGGHQPQHF. The DNA of the CDR3 is TGTGCCAGCAGCCTGGCTGGGGGCCATCAGCCCCAGCATTTT.

The rearrangement joins TRBV4-1 to TRBJ1-4, with a weak D call TRBD1 (5 bases). CDR1 MGHRA and CDR2 YSYEKL come from the germline V gene. The CDR3 spans 15 residues. V lost 0 bases and J lost 8, with 13 bases in between. CDR3 coding DNA: TGCGCCAGCAGCCAAGATGGGGCCAACGGGGAAAAACTGTTTTTT. As protein: CASSQDGANGEKLFF.

V gene TRBV27 combines with J gene TRBJ2-5; possibly TRBD1 for D (5 bases). V was shortened by 0 bases and J by 4 bases, with 6 bases between the two germline ends. The CDR3 runs 13 residues. Germline assignment: CDR1 MNHEY and CDR2 SMNVEV (reference sequence). The DNA of the CDR3 is TGTGCCAGCAGTTTATCCAGGGCAGAGACCCAGTACTTC. As protein: CASSLSRAETQYF.

This clone was picked up a small number of times. The rearrangement joins TRBV27 to TRBJ2-7, with 11 bases identical to TRBD2. Germline loops: CDR1 MNHEY, CDR2 SMNVEV (reference sequence). V was pared by 8 bases and J by 3 bases, with 9 bases of the junction left unmatched. The CDR3 loop spans 15 amino acids. Here the CDR3 reads CASLTRTSGRYEQYF. DNA for the CDR3: TGTGCCAGCCTAACCCGGACTAGCGGGCGCTACGAGCAGTACTTC.

The chain uses TRBV27 and TRBJ2-7, with 7 bases lining up with TRBD1. Germline V gene lookup returns CDR1 MNHEY and CDR2 SMNVEV (reference sequence). J gave up 0 bases and V 6 bases, and 2 bases lay outside the gene matches. The CDR3 spans 13 residues. CDR3 protein: CASSRGSSYEQYF. The CDR3 DNA sequence: TGTGCCAGCAGCAGGGGGTCCTCCTACGAGCAGTACTTC.

The V call is TRBV19, the J call TRBJ2-7; TRBD1 aligns across 10 bases. The CDR3 length is 15 residues. V was clipped by 4 bases and J by 1 base; unmatched bases: 4. From germline, CDR1 is LNHDA and CDR2 SQIVND (reference sequence). CDR3 amino acids: CASSNPGQGSYEQYF. For the CDR3, the DNA is TGTGCCAGTAGTAATCCGGGACAGGGGTCCTACGAGCAGTACTTC.

The V gene is TRBV6-1, the J gene TRBJ2-3; the match to TRBD2 covers 11 bases. Germline CDR1 is MNHNS and CDR2 is SASEGT. The trim removed 4 bases at V and 2 bases at J, leaving 8 bases unmatched. CDR3 length equals 17 residues. The CDR3 spells CASSGSLAGGLTDTQYF. CDR3 coding DNA: TGTGCCAGCAGTGGTAGCCTAGCGGGGGGACTCACAGATACGCAGTATTTT.

V usage is TRBV29-1 and J usage is TRBJ1-5; 10 bases map to TRBD1. The germline V gene encodes CDR1 SQVTM and CDR2 ANQGSEA. This CDR3 has 14 amino acids. The V and J ends lost 7 bases and 0 bases, in that order; junction bases with no gene match: 3. CDR3 nucleotide sequence: TGCAGCGCTCGGGACAGGGGTAGCAATCAGCCCCAGCATTTT. Translating it yields CSARDRGSNQPQHF.

V and J are TRBV28 and TRBJ2-6, with 8 bases fitting TRBD1. V lost 6 bases, J lost 3 bases, and 7 bases stayed unmatched. The germline V gene encodes CDR1 MDHEN and CDR2 SYDVKM. CDR3 length: 16 amino acids. The CDR3: CASSLRQGFGANVLTF. In nucleotides, the CDR3 is TGTGCCAGCAGCCTTCGACAGGGGTTTGGGGCCAACGTCCTGACTTTC. The full variable domain, completed using reference TRBV28 and TRBJ2-6, is DVKVTQSSRYLVKRTGEKVFLECVQDMDHENMFWYRQDPGLGLRLIYFSYDVKMKEKGDIPEGYSVSREKKERFSLILESASTNQTSMYLCASSLRQGFGANVLTFGAGSRLTVL.

This rearrangement joins TRBV5-6 to TRBJ1-3; TRBD1 aligns across 8 bases. Looked up from germline, CDR1 is SGHDT and CDR2 is YYEEEE. This CDR3 has 17 residues. V lost 4 bases and J lost 3; bases outside the gene matches: 12. In DNA form, the CDR3 reads TGTGCCAGCAGCCCTTCTCCCAGGGGGCTTGATGGAAACACCATATATTTT. The encoded protein is CASSPSPRGLDGNTIYF.

V gene TRBV2 combines with J gene TRBJ2-2, with D maybe TRBD1 (6 bases). V shed 5 bases and J shed 4 bases, with 11 bases lying between them. The CDR3 spans 14 residues. Germline V lookup: CDR1 SNHLY, CDR2 FYNNEI. CDR3 sequence reads: CASSSRDITGELFF. The CDR3, as DNA: TGTGCCAGCAGTTCCCGGGACATCACCGGGGAGCTGTTTTTT. Using reference TRBV2 and TRBJ2-2 for the parts outside the CDR3, the full variable domain is EPEVTQTPSHQVTQMGQEVILRCVPISNHLYFYWYRQILGQKVEFLVSFYNNEISEKSEIFDDQFSVERPDGSNFTLKIRSTKLEDSAMYFCASSSRDITGELFFGEGSRLTVL.

The chain couples TRBV11-3 to TRBJ2-1; D might be TRBD2 (5 bases). Germline CDR1 SGHNT, CDR2 YENEEA. The CDR3 is 14 residues long. V dropped 6 bases and J dropped 5 bases, with 14 bases sitting between them. CDR3 sequence (DNA): TGTGCCAGCAGTACTCAAGCGGAGAACAATGAGCAGTTCTTC. It translates to CASSTQAENNEQFF. The entire variable domain, with the rest obtained from reference TRBV11-3 and TRBJ2-1, is as follows: EAGVVQSPRYKIIEKKQPVAFWCNPISGHNTLYWYLQNLGQGPELLIRYENEEAVDDSQLPKDRFSAERLKGVDSTLKIQPAELGDSAVYLCASSTQAENNEQFFGPGTRLTVL.

The chain recombines TRBV28 with TRBJ2-7, with TRBD2 matching 12 bases. With V trimmed by 7 bases and J by 5 bases, 9 bases remained unmatched. Germline V lookup: CDR1 MDHEN, CDR2 SYDVKM. The CDR3 length is 15 residues. CDR3 region: CASKKGLAGFHEQYF. For the CDR3, the DNA is TGTGCCAGCAAAAAAGGACTAGCGGGATTCCACGAGCAGTACTTC.

V gene TRBV10-1 combines with J gene TRBJ1-2; D is unclear. The CDR3 sequence is 14 residues long. Germline V CDR1 and CDR2: WNHNN, SYGVQD (reference sequence). Trimming cost V 4 bases and J 2 bases, with 11 bases left between them. CDR3 residues: CASSARGYNYGYTF. The CDR3 nucleotides are TGCGCCAGCAGTGCTAGAGGATACAACTATGGCTACACCTTC.